This T cell receptor beta chain is from a study of T-cell reconstitution after alpha-beta-depleted transplantation in children. The CDR3 covers 14 residues. Per the germline V gene, CDR1 is DFQATT and CDR2 is SNEGSKA (reference sequence). The V and J ends lost 1 base and 3 bases respectively, with 12 bases between them. Unique molecular identifiers were incorporated into the prepared TCRbeta library. TCRdb reanalysed the PCR reads using MiXCR and keeps one entry per CDR3 protein. The table records more than 450,000 distinct CDR3 sequences, roughly 18% of them present only once. This clonotype was counted between two and nine times.

The genes are TRBV20-1 and TRBJ1-1, with D maybe TRBD1 (5 bases). The starting material was PBMCs from the stem cell graft donor, obtained from the stem cell graft. The TCR was taken from a human donor who donated a stem cell graft to a child with acute lymphoblastic leukemia. For the CDR3, the DNA is TGCAGTGCTAGAGTTCGGGGGGTATACACTGAAGCTTTCTTT. This encodes CSARVRGVYTEAFF.